This TCR beta chain was documented in a study of blood T cells in healthy people across ages. Whole-study results and caveats: Considered underestimates were the diversity estimates obtained from one million T cells. A roughly linear age-dependent decrease characterized TCR beta diversity per million T cells.

This clonotype was observed many times. Antigen: not known. The second PCR ran about 6 to 12 cycles with a sample-barcoded 5' primer and J-beta primers. TCRdb processed the 5' RACE reads anew with MiXCR; each CDR3 protein has one entry. The table shows 660,000 or so distinct CDR3 sequences, with under 70% occurring only once. Sequenced: blood. The clonotype was recovered from a man aged 60 to 75 in good health.

CDR3 sequence: CASKPPGPQHNEQFF. In DNA form, the CDR3 reads TGTGCCAGCAAGCCTCCGGGGCCGCAACACAATGAGCAGTTCTTC. This chain joins TRBV6-2 or TRBV6-3 and TRBJ2-1, with D perhaps matching TRBD1 or TRBD2 (5 bases each). Germline CDR1 reads MNHEY; CDR2 reads SVGEGT. This CDR3 has 15 residues. Between the trimmed V and J ends, which lost 7 bases and 5 bases, there was a span of 18 bases.